This TCR beta chain was observed in a study of blood T cell repertoires in COVID-19. About the research overall: There were acute and convalescent COVID-19 samples, and they came from the United States, Italy and Spain. Nucleic acid was either cDNA or gDNA, and it came from T cells, B-cell-depleted T cells, or PBMCs.

This clone was seen once. CDR3 length: 15 residues. Germline V CDR1 and CDR2: KGHSH, LQKENI. V was shortened by 6 bases and J by 1 base, with 15 bases between the two germline ends. Original handling: Estimation of nucleated cell counts was performed using reference gene primer amplification. The assay was immunoSEQ multiplex PCR, and TCRdb's table has in-frame clones only and misses some. V, J and clone size derive from that table, while D and trimming were established from the DNA sequence. The data contain some 200,000 clones, 75% to 85% of them seen just once; the ten biggest clones take up under 15%.

The chain employs TRBV18 and TRBJ2-5, with D possibly being TRBD2 (6 bases). This clonotype was obtained from a human donor in a cohort sampled during active COVID-19. Sequencing was done on a sample of peripheral blood. For the CDR3, the DNA is TGTGCCAGCTCCCCTCGAGTAGCGGTCCAAGAGACCCAGTACTTC. It specifies CASSPRVAVQETQYF.